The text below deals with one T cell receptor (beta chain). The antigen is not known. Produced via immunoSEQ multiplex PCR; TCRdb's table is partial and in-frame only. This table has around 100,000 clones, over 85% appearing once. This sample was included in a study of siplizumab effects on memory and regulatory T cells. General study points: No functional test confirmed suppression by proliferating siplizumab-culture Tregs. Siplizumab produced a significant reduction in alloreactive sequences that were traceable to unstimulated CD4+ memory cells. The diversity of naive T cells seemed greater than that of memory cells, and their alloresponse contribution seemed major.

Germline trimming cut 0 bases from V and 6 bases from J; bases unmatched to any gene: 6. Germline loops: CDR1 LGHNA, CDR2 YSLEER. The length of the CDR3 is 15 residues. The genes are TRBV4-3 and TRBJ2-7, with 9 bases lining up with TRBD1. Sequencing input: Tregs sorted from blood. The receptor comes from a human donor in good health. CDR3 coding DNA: TGCGCCAGCAGCCAAGACTACAGGGGGCTGAGCGAGCAGTACTTC. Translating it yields CASSQDYRGLSEQYF.